One and the same sample provided the 27 T cell receptor beta chains below, sequenced in a study of T cells in Graves' hyperthyroidism and ophthalmopathy. Researchers took RNA transcripts and amplified the TCR beta CDR3 regions from them. Using the HTBI primer set, a first-round RT-PCR was run on the TCR CDR3. One entry per CDR3 protein, called by TCRdb with MiXCR from the multiplex PCR reads. There are under 400,000 distinct CDR3 sequences in the sample; about 14% occur only once, and roughly 9.6% lies in the top ten. The sequencing sample was made of blood. These receptors were collected from a woman aged 55-69 years with Graves' hyperthyroidism.

This clonotype was observed many times. The chain uses TRBV20-1 and TRBJ2-1, with 7 positions matching TRBD2. V gave up 0 bases and J gave up 2 bases; unmatched junction bases: 7. Germline lookup yields CDR1 DFQATT and CDR2 SNEGSKA (reference sequence). The length of the CDR3 is 16 residues. The CDR3 spells CSARDSGGSAYNEQFF. The CDR3 bases are TGCAGTGCTAGAGATTCGGGCGGGAGTGCCTACAATGAGCAGTTCTTC.

This clonotype was seen at least ten times. V and J are TRBV10-1 and TRBJ2-3, with 14 positions matching TRBD2. CDR3 size: 18 residues. V was clipped by 5 bases and J by 4 bases; unmatched bases: 11. Germline assignment: CDR1 WNHNN and CDR2 SYGVQD (reference sequence). The CDR3 reads CASSTGTSGSSGADTQYF. The DNA of the CDR3 is TGCGCCAGCAGTACCGGGACTAGCGGGAGCAGCGGGGCAGATACGCAGTATTTT.

This clonotype showed up many times. The chain carries TRBV20-1 and TRBJ2-3; D remains ambiguous. Between the trimmed V and J ends, which lost 2 bases and 2 bases, there was a span of 17 bases. Germline CDR1 DFQATT, CDR2 SNEGSKA (reference sequence). This CDR3 is 16 amino acids long. The CDR3 is CSARLPALGSTDTQYF. The CDR3 nucleotides are TGCAGTGCTAGATTACCTGCCTTGGGCTCCACAGATACGCAGTATTTT.

There are many counts of this clonotype. In nucleotides, the CDR3 is TGTGCCAGCAGCACCCGAACAGGGGACACCGGGGAGCTGTTTTTT. It translates to CASSTRTGDTGELFF. The rearrangement links TRBV28 to TRBJ2-2, with TRBD1 identical over 7 bases. Losses at the gene ends were 6 bases for V and 3 bases for J; bases not matched to a gene: 7. CDR1 is MDHEN and CDR2 is SYDVKM in the germline V gene. The CDR3 is 15 residues long.

This clonotype was counted ten times or more. The chain couples TRBV10-3 to TRBJ1-2, with a weak D call TRBD1 (6 bases). Per the germline V gene, CDR1 is ENHRY and CDR2 is SYGVKD. V was shortened by 4 bases and J by 2 bases, with 20 bases between the two germline ends. The CDR3 is 17 amino acids. This CDR3 is CAISGPPGTPGNYGYTF. The CDR3 coding sequence is TGTGCCATCAGTGGCCCACCCGGGACACCGGGGAACTATGGCTACACCTTC.

Many counts were recorded for this clonotype. V gene TRBV28 combines with J gene TRBJ2-3, with a possible D match to TRBD2 (5 bases). Germline-derived CDR1 and CDR2 are MDHEN and SYDVKM. V was trimmed by 8 bases and J by 0 bases, leaving 9 bases between them. The CDR3 is 13 residues long. The CDR3 loop reads CASQAGSTDTQYF. Written as DNA, the CDR3 is TGTGCCAGCCAGGCGGGTAGCACAGATACGCAGTATTTT.

In the case of this clonotype: This may stem from a read error, because a much larger clone lies one nucleotide away. The chain links TRBV5-1 to TRBJ1-2, with 9 bases matching TRBD1. In germline, CDR1 is SGHRS, CDR2 YFSETQ. V gave up 0 bases and J gave up 9 bases; unmatched junction bases: 9. This CDR3 region has 15 residues. CDR3: CASSLEGQGSSSYTF. The CDR3 DNA reads as TGCGCCAGCAGCTTGGAGGGACAGGGAAGTTCTAGCTACACCTTC.

Regarding this clonotype: One end of the junction does not line up with germline, which may come from a read error. The chain employs TRBV2 and TRBJ1-4, with D perhaps TRBD1 (6 bases). Looked up from germline, CDR1 is SNHLY and CDR2 is FYNNEI. The CDR3 spans 15 residues. CDR3 loop: CASSFRGATNEELFF. CDR3 bases: TGTGCCAGCAGCTTTCGGGGGGCAACTAATGAAGAACTGTTTTTT. Full variable domain (rest looked up from reference TRBV2 and TRBJ1-4): EPEVTQTPSHQVTQMGQEVILRCVPISNHLYFYWYRQILGQKVEFLVSFYNNEISEKSEIFDDQFSVERPDGSNFTLKIRSTKLEDSAMYFCASSFRGATNEELFFGSGTQLSVL.

This clonotype was counted at least ten times. The genes are TRBV24-1 and TRBJ1-5, with 7 bases that match TRBD1. Germline values: CDR1 KGHDR, CDR2 SFDVKD. The CDR3 is made up of 13 amino acids. The V gene end was trimmed by 4 bases and the J gene end by 7 bases; junction bases not matched to a gene: 3. CDR3 DNA sequence: TGTGCCACCAGTGAGTGGACAGGCCAGCCCCAGCATTTT. This translates into CATSEWTGQPQHF.

This clonotype was found many times. The CDR3 DNA follows: TGCGCCAGCAGTGAGGCTCGCTCCTACAATGAGCAGTTCTTC. It encodes CASSEARSYNEQFF. The gene calls are TRBV10-2 and TRBJ2-1; no firm D call. Between the trimmed V and J ends, which lost 2 bases and 0 bases, there was a span of 5 bases. The CDR3 sequence is 14 residues long. Per germline, CDR1 WSHSY and CDR2 SAAADI.

This chain joins TRBV27 and TRBJ2-5; 13 nucleotides line up with TRBD2. The CDR3 spans 15 residues. The germline CDR1 and CDR2 sequences are MNHEY and SMNVEV (reference sequence). After removal of 6 bases from V and 1 base from J, the junction contained 2 bases not matched to a gene. CDR3 sequence: CASRGLAGAQETQYF. CDR3 bases: TGTGCCAGCAGAGGACTAGCGGGAGCCCAAGAGACCCAGTACTTC.

As to this clonotype: Just one base apart from a much larger clone, this may be a read error. The V call is TRBV12-3 or TRBV12-4, the J call TRBJ1-5; weak D call: TRBD1 (6 bases). The J call may be in error: the DNA end matches TRBJ2-3 better. The CDR3 is 14 residues long. As DNA, the CDR3 is TGTGCCAGCAGTATATACAGGGTCCATCAGCCCCAGTATTTT. Protein: CASSIYRVHQPQYF.

This clonotype showed up many times. The V and J genes are TRBV12-3 or TRBV12-4 and TRBJ2-7, with TRBD2 matching 8 bases. CDR3 length equals 15 residues. J was trimmed by 3 bases and V by 2 bases; bases with no gene match: 6. The CDR3 sequence: CASSLSLAAVYEQYF. The DNA for the CDR3 is TGTGCCAGCAGTTTATCACTAGCGGCAGTCTACGAGCAGTACTTC.

The sample holds many counts of this clonotype. The chain employs TRBV29-1 and TRBJ1-5; 9 bases map to TRBD1. Germline assignment: CDR1 SQVTM and CDR2 ANQGSEA. After removal of 1 base from V and 1 base from J, the junction contained 8 bases not matched to a gene. The CDR3 is 17 amino acids. The CDR3 loop reads CSVEAEGTGPSNQPQHF. The CDR3 nucleotides read TGCAGCGTTGAAGCAGAGGGGACAGGGCCGAGCAATCAGCCCCAGCATTTT.

This clonotype was recorded at least ten times. V is TRBV7-9 and J is TRBJ2-1; no firm D call. The CDR3 totals 15 residues. In germline, CDR1 is SEHNR, CDR2 FQNEAQ (reference sequence). Trimming shortened V by 2 bases and J by 6 bases, and 14 bases separated the two germline ends. CDR3 nucleotides: TGTGCCAGCAGCTTACCACTGGACCGCTTCAATGAGCAGTTCTTC. It codes for CASSLPLDRFNEQFF.

The chain is built from TRBV2 and TRBJ2-2; 10 nucleotides align to TRBD2. V gave up 2 bases and J gave up 10 bases; unmatched junction bases: 7. The CDR3 loop spans 15 amino acids. The germline V gene encodes CDR1 SNHLY and CDR2 FYNNEI. Here the CDR3 DNA reads TGTGCCAGCAGTGAAAAGCTAGCGGGAGTAGTGGAGCTGTTTTTT. Its translation: CASSEKLAGVVELFF.

This clonotype was counted many times. The rearrangement links TRBV6-1 to TRBJ1-2; D perhaps matches TRBD1 (6 bases). Germline V lookup: CDR1 MNHNS, CDR2 SASEGT. Between the trimmed V and J ends, which lost 8 bases and 6 bases, there was a span of 16 bases. This CDR3 is built from 13 residues. CDR3 residues: CASRTQGSDGYTF. The CDR3 bases are TGTGCCAGCCGAACGCAGGGGAGCGATGGCTACACCTTC.

This clonotype has more than one count but fewer than ten. The chain joins TRBV5-1 to TRBJ2-6, with D maybe TRBD2 (5 bases). CDR1 is SGHRS and CDR2 is YFSETQ in the germline V gene. Deletions cut 4 bases from V and 0 bases from J, with 8 bases between. The CDR3 loop spans 15 amino acids. The CDR3 loop is CASSTGLSGANVLTF. The CDR3 region has the DNA TGCGCCAGCAGCACCGGACTCTCTGGGGCCAACGTCCTGACTTTC.

This clonotype was detected ten times or more. The chain employs TRBV12-3 or TRBV12-4 and TRBJ2-1, with D perhaps matching TRBD2 (7 bases). Trimming removed 3 bases from V and 6 bases from J, with 12 bases in between. This CDR3 has 14 residues. The CDR3 region is CASSFGRTANEQFF. The CDR3 region has the DNA TGTGCCAGCAGTTTCGGGAGGACAGCCAATGAGCAGTTCTTC.

This clonotype appeared many times. The genes are TRBV5-1 and TRBJ2-7, with D perhaps matching TRBD1 (5 bases). Between the trimmed V and J ends, which lost 0 bases and 5 bases, there was a span of 9 bases. This CDR3 is built from 13 residues. Germline lookup yields CDR1 SGHRS and CDR2 YFSETQ. Here the CDR3 DNA reads TGCGCCAGCAGCTTGGTCCCAGGGAACGAGCAGTACTTC. The encoded protein is CASSLVPGNEQYF.

This clonotype was seen many times. The chain carries TRBV10-3 and TRBJ2-5, with a tentative D call TRBD2 (5 bases). Germline V lookup: CDR1 ENHRY, CDR2 SYGVKD. Trimming took 10 bases from V and 5 from J, leaving 17 bases between them. The CDR3 spans 13 residues. The CDR3 sequence: CATRPASRETQYF. In nucleotides, the CDR3 is TGTGCCACCCGCCCGGCTAGCCGTGAGACCCAGTACTTC.

With regard to this clonotype: Germline is not matched at one junction end, which may reflect a read error. CDR3 nucleotide sequence: TGCACCAGCTCCGAGGGGTCTAGCGGGACCGGGGAGCTGTTTTTT. The encoded protein is CTSSEGSSGTGELFF. J is TRBJ2-2 and V is TRBV10-1, with TRBD2 matching 8 bases. The germline V gene encodes CDR1 WNHNN and CDR2 SYGVQD (reference sequence). CDR3 length: 15 residues.

The chain is built from TRBV5-1 and TRBJ2-1; 7 nucleotides line up with TRBD1. Germline lookup yields CDR1 SGHRS and CDR2 YFSETQ. There are 15 residues in the CDR3. Trimming cost V 2 bases and J 6 bases; bases outside gene matches: 8. The DNA for the CDR3 is TGCGCCAGCAGCTTCGCTGTCCCAGGGGGCAATGAGCAGTTCTTC. Its protein is CASSFAVPGGNEQFF.

This clonotype was counted only a few times. The rearrangement links TRBV6-4 to TRBJ1-5; D call uncertain. CDR1 is MRHNA and CDR2 is SNTAGT in the germline V gene. This CDR3 is built from 15 residues. Trimming removed 7 bases from V and 9 bases from J, with 22 bases in between. CDR3 DNA: TGTGCCAGCACTAATCATGACACGTCTCGGACGCCCCAGCATTTT. Translation gives CASTNHDTSRTPQHF.

This clonotype was recorded many times. V gene TRBV24-1 combines with J gene TRBJ2-3, with D perhaps being TRBD1 or TRBD2 (5 bases each). V lost 8 bases to trimming and J lost 0 bases, with 11 bases between them. Germline loops: CDR1 KGHDR, CDR2 SFDVKD. The CDR3 extends over 14 amino acids. The CDR3 loop reads CATKSGLSTDTQYF. CDR3 nucleotide sequence: TGTGCCACCAAGTCGGGGCTGAGCACAGATACGCAGTATTTT.

This clonotype was seen once. This chain links TRBV2 with TRBJ2-3; 12 nucleotides align to TRBD2. The CDR3 runs to 19 residues. CDR1 is SNHLY, CDR2 FYNNEI, per germline. V was pared by 8 bases and J by 3 bases, with 18 bases of the junction left unmatched. The chain's CDR3 is CASQRSRETSGSPTDTQYF. CDR3 coding DNA: TGTGCCAGCCAGAGAAGCAGGGAGACTAGCGGGAGTCCTACAGATACGCAGTATTTT.

The chain couples TRBV2 to TRBJ1-5, with TRBD1 identical over 8 bases. CDR1 and CDR2 from the germline V gene are SNHLY and FYNNEI. V shed 7 bases, J shed 6 bases, and the junction held 14 bases outside the gene matches. This CDR3 has 16 amino acids. The CDR3 reads CASNSAGTGGSQPQHF. The CDR3 nucleotides read TGTGCCAGCAATTCAGCAGGGACAGGTGGCAGTCAGCCCCAGCATTTT. The variable domain in full, completed from reference TRBV2 and TRBJ1-5, reads EPEVTQTPSHQVTQMGQEVILRCVPISNHLYFYWYRQILGQKVEFLVSFYNNEISEKSEIFDDQFSVERPDGSNFTLKIRSTKLEDSAMYFCASNSAGTGGSQPQHFGDGTRLSIL.